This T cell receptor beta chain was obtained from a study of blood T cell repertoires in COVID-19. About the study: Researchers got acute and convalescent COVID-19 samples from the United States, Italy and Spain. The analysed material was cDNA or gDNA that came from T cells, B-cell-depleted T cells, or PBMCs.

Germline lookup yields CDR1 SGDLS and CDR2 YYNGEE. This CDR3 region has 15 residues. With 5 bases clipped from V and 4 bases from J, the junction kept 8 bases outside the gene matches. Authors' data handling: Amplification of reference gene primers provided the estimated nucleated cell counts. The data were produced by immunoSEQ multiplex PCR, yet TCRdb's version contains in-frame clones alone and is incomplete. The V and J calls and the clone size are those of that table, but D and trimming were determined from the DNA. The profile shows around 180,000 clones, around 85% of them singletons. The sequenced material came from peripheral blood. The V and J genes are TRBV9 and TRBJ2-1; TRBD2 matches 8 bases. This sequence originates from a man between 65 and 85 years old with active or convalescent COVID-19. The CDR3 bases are TGTGCCAGCAGTCCTATAGCGGGAAGGTACAATGAGCAGTTCTTC. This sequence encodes CASSPIAGRYNEQFF.